A selection of T cell receptor beta chains follows, all from one sample in a study of blood T cell repertoires in COVID-19. TCRdb keeps only in-frame clones here, not all; method: immunoSEQ multiplex PCR. The sample carries 140,000 or so clones, roughly 86% recorded once. Sequences were obtained from peripheral blood. The receptors were sampled from a woman aged 50 to 65 with acute or convalescent COVID-19. Each CDR3 is given with its conserved first and last residue. A D gene is named only where the DNA matches it firmly. Clone size is stated in some rows and not others, as once, few, many or a class when expanded.

d_call j_call v_call clone_size cdr3_aa cdr3_nt
TRBD2 TRBJ2-7 TRBV30 . CAWRTSGGSYEQYF TGTGCCTGGAGGACTAGCGGGGGCTCCTACGAGCAGTACTTC
TRBD1 TRBJ2-2 TRBV7-9 few CASSSRRTGRIGELFF TGTGCCAGCAGCTCGCGCAGGACAGGGAGAATCGGGGAGCTGTTTTTT
. TRBJ2-3 TRBV12-3/TRBV12-4 once CASRGLVVDTQYF TGTGCCAGCCGGGGTCTCGTCGTAGATACGCAGTATTTT
TRBD2 TRBJ2-2 TRBV5-1 . CASSFSGLGSGELFF TGCGCCAGCAGCTTCTCGGGACTAGGGTCCGGGGAGCTGTTTTTT
. TRBJ2-2 TRBV10-3 . CAISVRTTKTGELFF TGTGCCATCAGTGTTCGGACAACGAAGACCGGGGAGCTGTTTTTT
TRBD1 TRBJ2-7 TRBV30 . CAWGETGAEQYF TGTGCCTGGGGAGAGACAGGGGCCGAGCAGTACTTC
TRBD2 TRBJ2-1 TRBV19 . CASSTRTSGSYNEQFF TGTGCCAGTAGTACCCGGACTAGCGGGAGCTACAATGAGCAGTTCTTC
. TRBJ2-7 TRBV27 . CASSFARASYEQYF TGTGCCAGCAGTTTCGCGCGGGCCTCCTACGAGCAGTACTTC
TRBD2 TRBJ2-2 TRBV27 few CASSLLAANTGELFF TGTGCCAGCAGTTTACTAGCGGCGAACACCGGGGAGCTGTTTTTT
TRBD2 TRBJ2-7 TRBV5-1 . CASSLRTSGSDEQYF TGCGCCAGCAGCTTGAGGACTAGCGGGAGCGACGAGCAGTACTTC
. TRBJ1-1 TRBV11-2 once CASSLASPRGYEAFF TGTGCCAGCAGCTTAGCGTCACCGCGGGGTTATGAAGCTTTCTTT
. TRBJ2-5 TRBV24-1 . CATSDSGMETQYF TGTGCCACCAGTGATTCGGGGATGGAGACCCAGTACTTC
. TRBJ2-3 TRBV15 once CATSRDERGTDTQYF TGTGCCACCAGCAGAGATGAGCGGGGCACAGATACGCAGTATTTT
TRBD1 TRBJ2-7 TRBV13 . CASTSGTGGLSLEAYEQYF TGTGCCAGCACCTCTGGGACAGGGGGCCTCTCCCTCGAGGCCTACGAGCAGTACTTC
TRBD1 TRBJ1-4 TRBV28 . CASSSYRGLVEKLFF TGTGCCAGCAGTTCGTACAGGGGGTTGGTTGAAAAACTGTTTTTT